This TCR beta chain was sequenced in a study of monozygotic twins with inflammatory bowel disease. Study-wide findings and caveats: Whereas healthy co-twins had higher TCRbeta diversity (inverse Simpson), IBD patients had lower diversity.

The CDR3 totals 13 residues. CDR1 and CDR2 (germline): SQVTM, ANQGSEA. In the case of this clonotype: Its antigen is not known.

TCRdb reanalyzed the 5' RACE reads, giving one entry per CDR3 protein sequence and no DNA. In total, the table holds about 200,000 distinct CDR3 sequences. V is TRBV29-1 and J is TRBJ2-3; with no DNA, the TCRdb D assignment of TRBD1 cannot be verified. This sequence was found in a human donor with ulcerative colitis or Crohn's disease, or a healthy co-twin of an affected twin (not recorded which). Source material: blood. CDR3 region: CSVVGGGTDTQYF.